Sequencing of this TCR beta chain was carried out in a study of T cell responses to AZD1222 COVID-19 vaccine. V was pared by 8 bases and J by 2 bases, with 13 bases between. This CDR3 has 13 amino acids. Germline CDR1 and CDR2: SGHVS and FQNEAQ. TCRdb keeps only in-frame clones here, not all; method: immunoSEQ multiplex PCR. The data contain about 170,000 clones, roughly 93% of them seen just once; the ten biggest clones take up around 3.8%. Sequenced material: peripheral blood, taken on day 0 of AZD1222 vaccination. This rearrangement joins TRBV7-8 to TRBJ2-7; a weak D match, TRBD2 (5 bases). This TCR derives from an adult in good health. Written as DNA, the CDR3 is TGTGCCAGCTTCCTAGCCGGGGCCTACGAGCAGTACTTC. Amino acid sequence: CASFLAGAYEQYF.